This paragraph covers one T cell receptor (gamma chain) sequence. The antigen remains unidentified. The sample belongs to a study of Vδ1+ human thymocytes. RNA was extracted from the cells and then reverse transcribed. CDR3 amplicons came from multiplex PCR with pooled V-gene forward and constant-region reverse primers. TCRdb re-called the multiplex PCR reads through CATT. The table records 7,500 to 10,000 gamma-chain clones, 45% to 65% of them present only once. Germline trimming cut 0 bases from V and 5 bases from J; bases unmatched to any gene: 4. The germline V gene encodes CDR1 EGSTGY and CDR2 YDSYTSSV. This CDR3 region has 13 residues. Study outcomes and limitations: Unlike peripheral blood Vdelta1+ controls, thymic delta-chain sequences included about 20% Vdelta2 and few Vdelta3. Thymic TRG and TRD repertoires appeared highly polyclonal, with Gaussian CDR3 length distributions.

Alphabeta T cells were depleted, then CD3+ Vdelta1+ Vdelta2- thymocytes were FACS-sorted. The sequenced sample consisted of Vdelta1+ gamma-delta thymocytes from the thymus. Subset: FACS-sorted CD3+ TCRalphabeta- TCRVdelta1+ TCRVdelta2- thymocytes. The TCR was taken from a girl under three years old who had congenital heart surgery. The chain joins TRGV4 to TRGJ1 or TRGJ2. No J gene is reported in TCRdb; it was inferred here by comparing the DNA with germline. In DNA, the CDR3 is TGTGCCACCTGGGATGGGCTGGATTATAAGAAACTCTTT. It is translated as CATWDGLDYKKLF.